This T cell receptor (beta chain) appears in the sequencing data of a study of blood T cells in healthy people across ages. Study-wide points: Samples with more naive T cells showed higher observed beta diversity. More naive CD4+ cells and higher diversity marked long-lived donors relative to aged donors. Estimates of total diversity, which came from one million sequenced T cells, were considered to be underestimates.

This CDR3 has 16 amino acids. Germline CDR1 reads DFQATT; CDR2 reads SNEGSKA (reference sequence). V shed 3 bases and J 4 bases; nucleotides not matched to a gene: 9. For this clonotype: The antigen is unknown.

Sample donors were healthy Caucasian individuals that came from Russia, aged roughly 6 to 100. A sample-barcoded 5' primer and a J-beta primer mix were used in a second PCR of about 7 to 11 cycles. TCRdb re-called the 5' RACE reads with MiXCR, one entry per CDR3 protein. The table lists over a million distinct CDR3 sequences, 45% of them singletons. Sequencing was carried out using blood. This clonotype originated in a woman in her fifties or sixties in good health. The chain carries TRBV20-1 and TRBJ2-3, with TRBD2 identical over 11 bases. CDR3 protein: CSARGVLAGDADTQYF. The DNA for the CDR3 is TGCAGTGCTAGGGGTGTACTAGCGGGAGATGCAGATACGCAGTATTTT.